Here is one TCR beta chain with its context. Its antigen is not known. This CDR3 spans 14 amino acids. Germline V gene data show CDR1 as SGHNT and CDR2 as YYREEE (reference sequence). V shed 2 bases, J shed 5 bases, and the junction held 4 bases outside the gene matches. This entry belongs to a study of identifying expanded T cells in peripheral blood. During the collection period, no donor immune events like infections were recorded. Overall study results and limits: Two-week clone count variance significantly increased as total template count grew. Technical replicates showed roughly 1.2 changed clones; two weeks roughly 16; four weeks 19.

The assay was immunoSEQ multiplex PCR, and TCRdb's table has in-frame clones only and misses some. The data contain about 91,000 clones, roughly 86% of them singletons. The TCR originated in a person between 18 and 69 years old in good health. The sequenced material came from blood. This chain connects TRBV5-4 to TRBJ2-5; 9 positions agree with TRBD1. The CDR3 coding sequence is TGTGCCAGCAGCTTCACAGGGGGCGGGGAGACCCAGTACTTC. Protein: CASSFTGGGETQYF.